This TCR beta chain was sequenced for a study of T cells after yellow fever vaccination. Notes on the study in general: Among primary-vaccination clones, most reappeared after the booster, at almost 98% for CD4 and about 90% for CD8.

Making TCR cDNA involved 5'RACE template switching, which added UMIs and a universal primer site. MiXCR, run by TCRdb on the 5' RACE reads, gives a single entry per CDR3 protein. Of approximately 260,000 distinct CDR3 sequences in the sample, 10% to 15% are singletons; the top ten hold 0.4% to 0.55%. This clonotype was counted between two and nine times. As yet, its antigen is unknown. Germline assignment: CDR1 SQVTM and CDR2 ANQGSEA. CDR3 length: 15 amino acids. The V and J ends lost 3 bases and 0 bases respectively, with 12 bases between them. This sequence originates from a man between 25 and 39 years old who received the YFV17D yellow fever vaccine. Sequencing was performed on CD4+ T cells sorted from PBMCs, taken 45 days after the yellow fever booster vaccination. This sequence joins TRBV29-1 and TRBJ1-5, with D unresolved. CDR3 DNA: TGCAGCGTTGAGCCACCCGGGTATAGCAATCAGCCCCAGCATTTT. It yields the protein CSVEPPGYSNQPQHF.